The sequence of this TCR beta chain was determined in a study of T cell responses to AZD1222 COVID-19 vaccine. The study, taken as a whole, reports: Rises in breadth and depth of Spike-specific TCRs came after two AZD1222 doses. Baseline seropositives among AZD1222 recipients totaled only five or six.

The assay was immunoSEQ multiplex PCR, and TCRdb's table has in-frame clones only and misses some. Here the sample spans under 50,000 clones, 75% to 90% being singletons. In the case of this clone: Antigen unknown.

Germline CDR1 reads MGHRA; CDR2 reads YSYEKL. V shed 3 bases and J 0 bases; nucleotides not matched to a gene: 4. The CDR3 covers 15 residues. The specimen comprised peripheral blood, sampled 28 days after the second AZD1222 dose. The V and J genes are TRBV4-1 and TRBJ1-1, with 7 bases fitting TRBD1. This TCR derives from an adult who received the AZD1222 COVID-19 vaccine. The CDR3 spells CASSQPGQLNTEAFF. DNA of the CDR3: TGCGCCAGCAGCCAGCCGGGACAGCTGAACACTGAAGCTTTCTTT.